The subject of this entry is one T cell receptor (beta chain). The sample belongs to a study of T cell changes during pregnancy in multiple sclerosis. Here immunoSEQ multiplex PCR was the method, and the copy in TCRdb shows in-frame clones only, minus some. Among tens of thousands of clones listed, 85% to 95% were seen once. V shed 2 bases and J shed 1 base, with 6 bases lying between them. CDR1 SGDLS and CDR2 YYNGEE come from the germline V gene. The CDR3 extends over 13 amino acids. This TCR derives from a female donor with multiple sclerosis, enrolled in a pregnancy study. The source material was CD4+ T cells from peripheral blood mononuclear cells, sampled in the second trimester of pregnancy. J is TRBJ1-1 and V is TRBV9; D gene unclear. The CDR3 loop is CASSVARNTEAFF. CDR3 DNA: TGTGCCAGCAGCGTGGCTAGGAACACTGAAGCTTTCTTT.